This T cell receptor beta chain is from a study of OX40 agonist ivuxolimab in advanced cancers. In the study overall: Ivuxolimab was an agonistic, fully human IgG2 monoclonal antibody directed against OX40 (CD134), a costimulatory receptor. Intravenous ivuxolimab was administered to patients every 2 weeks at six dose levels: 0.01, 0.1, 0.3, 1.5, 3 and 10 mg/kg. Among the approximately 50 dose-escalation patients, around 20 had hepatocellular carcinoma, approximately 15 melanoma, 9 renal cell carcinoma and 9 head and neck cancer. The dose-escalation cohort was about 83% male with a mean age of about 60 years, ranging from roughly 23 to 90. Patients were allowed to have had prior anti-PD-1, anti-PD-L1 or anti-CTLA-4 therapy, and roughly two fifths of the dose-escalation patients had been treated with checkpoint inhibitors. Partial responses occurred in three dose-escalation patients: two with cutaneous melanoma and one with hepatocellular carcinoma. The purpose of peripheral TCRbeta sequencing was to test whether ivuxolimab changed TCR sequence diversity and led to clonal T-cell expansion. The paper covers the monotherapy dose-escalation part of the phase I ivuxolimab trial, which included N = 52 patients. Study-wide findings and limitations: In the 0.1-3.0 mg/kg groups, partial responders were among the patients with the lowest normalized peripheral clonal expansion, particularly in CD8+ T cells. Which antigens the clonally expanded peripheral T cells were specific for was not determined. At doses of 0.1 to 3.0 mg/kg, clonal expansion of both CD4+ and CD8+ T cells in blood was seen between baseline and week 6. Low levels of normalized T-cell clonal expansion were also seen in some patients who did not respond. On average, CD8+ T cells showed more expanded clones than CD4+ T cells after ivuxolimab.

Taken from cysteine to phenylalanine, the CDR3 has 12 residues. The CDR3 DNA has 36 bases and is translated from base 1. In the germline V gene, CDR1 corresponds to SGHRS and CDR2 to YFSETQ. Trimming at the junction amounts to 4 bases on V and 6 bases on J, and the germline ends lie 11 bases apart. To note about this clone: Its antigen remains unidentified. Base qualities are not recorded, but no much larger clone differs from it by a single base.

Genomic DNA was extracted from sorted cells for sequencing of the TCRbeta CDR3 region. TCRbeta CDR3 regions were sequenced using the immunoSEQ Assay. Drawn from immuneACCESS, this table holds only the in-frame rearrangements with V and J called that TCRdb kept. Clones are partly lost; checked studies trace under half to an unresolved V gene and leave the rest unexplained. The sample table shows about 13,000 clones, and less than 90% are seen once. The biggest ten clones account for over 30% of the sample. The trial excluded patients who had a history of autoimmune disease or who were on systemic immunosuppression. Peripheral blood for TCR sequencing was collected from all dose cohorts at baseline, on cycle 4 day 1, and on cycle 7 day 1. The samples were taken from a phase I, first-in-human, multicenter, open-label dose-escalation trial of ivuxolimab. The trial enrolled adults with locally advanced or metastatic head and neck squamous cell, hepatocellular, melanoma or renal cell carcinoma. CD4+ and CD8+ T cells were sorted separately from peripheral blood before TCR sequencing.

The chain uses TRBV5-1 and TRBJ2-7; TRBD2 is perhaps the D gene, given 5 matching bases. This sample comprised CD4+ or CD8+ T cells sorted from blood, obtained in a trial of the OX40 agonist ivuxolimab. The clonotype originates from an adult with an advanced solid tumor such as melanoma, head and neck, liver or kidney cancer. At the DNA level, the sequence is TGCGCCAGCAGCCCGAGCGGTGGCGAGCAGTACTTC. It is translated as CASSPSGGEQYF.